What follows are 3 T cell receptor beta chains derived from one specimen sequenced in a study of OX40 agonist ivuxolimab in advanced cancers. Only in-frame clones appear in the TCRdb table, and some are missing; sequencing was by immunoSEQ multiplex PCR. The sample consists of some 87,000 clones, 90% of them appearing once. Here the sequenced sample was CD4+ or CD8+ T cells sorted from blood, taken in a trial of the OX40 agonist ivuxolimab. The receptors come from an adult with an advanced solid tumor such as melanoma, head and neck, liver or kidney cancer.

The chain uses TRBV4-1 and TRBJ2-2, with TRBD2 matching 9 bases. Germline-derived CDR1 and CDR2 are MGHRA and YSYEKL. This CDR3 is 17 amino acids long. Trimming cost V 1 base and J 6 bases; bases outside gene matches: 9. Here the CDR3 reads CASSQAPSGIYPGELFF. CDR3 DNA sequence: TGCGCCAGCAGCCAAGCCCCTAGCGGGATATATCCCGGGGAGCTGTTTTTT.

This rearrangement joins TRBV19 to TRBJ2-5; D perhaps matches TRBD1 (6 bases). The V end was cut by 5 bases, the J end by 5 bases, with 24 bases between. This CDR3 contains 17 residues. CDR1 LNHDA and CDR2 SQIVND come from the germline V gene (reference sequence). This CDR3 is CASSRAQGSGSRETQYF. In nucleotides, the CDR3 is TGTGCCAGTAGTCGCGCACAGGGCTCCGGGTCGAGGGAGACCCAGTACTTC.

The V gene is TRBV6-1, the J gene TRBJ2-7, with 10 bases matching TRBD2. The germline V gene has CDR1 MNHNS and CDR2 SASEGT. The CDR3 contains 15 residues. V lost 1 base to trimming and J lost 7 bases; unmatched junction nucleotides: 7. The CDR3 coding sequence is TGTGCCAGCAGTGAAGGCCTAGCGGGAGTTGAAGAGCAGTACTTC. Translating it yields CASSEGLAGVEEQYF.